This T cell receptor (beta chain) was sequenced in a study of cytomegalovirus exposure and HLA in healthy donors. Findings and caveats of the study: In the 95 to 150 validation repertoires, approximately 94% of cluster scores exceeded 0, per a later analysis. Most TCR sequences were rare, but some public TCRs occurred in many donors.

Libraries were prepared by immunoSEQ multiplex PCR; TCRdb keeps only in-frame clonotypes and omits some of them. This table holds a few hundred thousand clones, roughly 89% found once. The count of this clone is one. The antigen is not known. Donors were drawn from the approximately 130-subject validation cohort, separate from the approximately 670-subject first cohort. The CDR3 covers 15 residues. Germline CDR1 is SGHNT and CDR2 is YYREEE (reference sequence). V was pared by 4 bases and J by 2 bases, with 7 bases of the junction left unmatched. Source material: PBMCs. The chain links TRBV5-4 to TRBJ2-3, with 7 bases matching TRBD1. This receptor was obtained from a woman between 18 and 30 years old in good health and CMV-seronegative. This chain's CDR3 is CASSPGGPSTDTQYF. Written as DNA, the CDR3 is TGTGCCAGCAGCCCAGGGGGACCCTCCACAGATACGCAGTATTTT.